The 14 T cell receptor beta chains below all came from one sample that was sequenced in a study of cytomegalovirus exposure and HLA in healthy donors. Use of 60 Vbeta and 13 Jbeta primers characterized the PCR. Some clones are missing from TCRdb's copy, which holds only in-frame ones; the method was immunoSEQ multiplex PCR. The sample lists 50,000 to 70,000 clones, 62% occurring once. The material sequenced was PBMCs. Receptor source: a man younger than 40 in good health and CMV-seronegative.

The genes are TRBV30 and TRBJ2-7, with D tentatively TRBD1 (5 bases). Germline CDR1 is GTSNPN and CDR2 is SVGIG (reference sequence). V lost 4 bases and J 2 bases, leaving 9 bases between the germline ends. The CDR3 has 12 amino acids. The CDR3 coding sequence is TGTGCCTGGACTCCAGGGACCTACGAGCAGTACTTC. Protein: CAWTPGTYEQYF.

The chain employs TRBV6-6 and TRBJ2-2; weak D call: TRBD1 (6 bases). V lost 2 bases to trimming and J lost 3 bases, with 10 bases between them. The CDR3 runs to 15 residues. Germline V gene sequence: CDR1 MNHNY, CDR2 SVGAGI (reference sequence). The CDR3 reads CASSYRGSYTGELFF. CDR3 nucleotides: TGTGCCAGCAGTTACAGGGGGTCGTACACCGGGGAGCTGTTTTTT.

The rearrangement uses TRBV9 and TRBJ1-6; D is ambiguous. This CDR3 region has 17 residues. V shed 0 bases and J shed 0 bases, with 10 bases lying between them. CDR1 and CDR2 from the germline V gene are SGDLS and YYNGEE. The CDR3 sequence: CASSVGAKSSYNSPLHF. For the CDR3, the DNA is TGTGCCAGCAGCGTAGGTGCGAAAAGCTCCTATAATTCACCCCTCCACTTT.

This rearrangement joins TRBV7-9 to TRBJ2-1, with TRBD2 matching 11 bases. V gave up 3 bases and J gave up 2 bases; unmatched junction bases: 0. Germline CDR1 and CDR2: SEHNR and FQNEAQ (reference sequence). The CDR3 loop spans 15 amino acids. The CDR3 loop reads CASSFSGGAYNEQFF. CDR3 nucleotide sequence: TGTGCCAGCAGCTTTAGCGGGGGGGCCTACAATGAGCAGTTCTTC.

The rearrangement links TRBV29-1 to TRBJ1-2; 7 nucleotides align to TRBD1. Germline CDR1 and CDR2: SQVTM and ANQGSEA. CDR3 length: 14 residues. Germline trimming cut 1 base from V and 2 bases from J; bases unmatched to any gene: 4. CDR3 region: CSVEGQGENYGYTF. CDR3 nucleotides: TGCAGCGTTGAAGGACAGGGCGAAAACTATGGCTACACCTTC.

The V and J genes are TRBV2 and TRBJ2-2, with 9 bases fitting TRBD1. Germline CDR1 reads SNHLY; CDR2 reads FYNNEI. The length of the CDR3 is 16 residues. Trimming at V came to 4 bases and at J to 7 bases, leaving 10 bases not matched to a gene. CDR3 coding DNA: TGTGCCAGCAGTGGGGACAGGGAGCTCGATCACGGGGAGCTGTTTTTT. Translated, it gives CASSGDRELDHGELFF. Supplemented by reference TRBV2 and TRBJ2-2, the full variable domain reads EPEVTQTPSHQVTQMGQEVILRCVPISNHLYFYWYRQILGQKVEFLVSFYNNEISEKSEIFDDQFSVERPDGSNFTLKIRSTKLEDSAMYFCASSGDRELDHGELFFGEGSRLTVL.

The chain's CDR3 is CSVPGITEAFF. CDR3 DNA sequence: TGCAGCGTTCCAGGGATCACTGAAGCTTTCTTT. The chain is built from TRBV29-1 and TRBJ1-1; a possible D gene is TRBD1 (5 bases). Germline CDR1 SQVTM, CDR2 ANQGSEA. The CDR3 extends over 11 amino acids. V lost 5 bases, J lost 4 bases, and 8 bases lay in between.

J is TRBJ1-5 and V is TRBV7-2; D is uncertain. The CDR3 is made up of 12 amino acids. V dropped 2 bases and J dropped 7 bases, with 6 bases sitting between them. Germline assignment: CDR1 SGHTA and CDR2 FQGNSA. CDR3 protein: CASSLSEQPQHF. The CDR3 nucleotides are TGTGCCAGCAGCTTATCGGAGCAGCCCCAGCATTTT.

This clone was recorded a few times. This rearrangement joins TRBV30 to TRBJ2-7, with unresolved D. The CDR3 length is 14 residues. Trimming removed 3 bases from V and 2 bases from J, with 14 bases in between. Germline V gene sequence: CDR1 GTSNPN, CDR2 SVGIG (reference sequence). CDR3 sequence reads: CAWRLRGAAYEQYF. DNA for the CDR3: TGTGCCTGGAGGTTGAGAGGAGCCGCCTACGAGCAGTACTTC. Using reference TRBV30 and TRBJ2-7 for the parts outside the CDR3, the full variable domain is SQTIHQWPATLVQPVGSPLSLECTVEGTSNPNLYWYRQAAGRGLQLLFYSVGIGQISSEVPQNLSASRPQDRQFILSSKKLLLSDSGFYLCAWRLRGAAYEQYFGPGTRLTVT.

The genes are TRBV9 and TRBJ2-7; D is possibly TRBD1 (6 bases). CDR1 and CDR2 (germline): SGDLS, YYNGEE. The CDR3 totals 14 residues. V was pared by 0 bases and J by 3 bases, with 10 bases between. The CDR3 DNA reads TGTGCCAGCAGCGTAGGTTCGACAGGCTACGAGCAGTACTTC. Amino acids: CASSVGSTGYEQYF.

The rearrangement links TRBV18 to TRBJ2-7; D is undetermined. Trimming took 4 bases from V and 6 from J, leaving 13 bases between them. CDR1 and CDR2 from the germline V gene are KGHSH and LQKENI. The CDR3 is made up of 13 amino acids. The CDR3 spells CASSQTPLGEQYF. The DNA of the CDR3 is TGTGCCAGCTCACAGACGCCCCTAGGCGAGCAGTACTTC.

This clone appeared once. This rearrangement joins TRBV7-3 to TRBJ2-2; maybe TRBD1 (5 bases). The length of the CDR3 is 13 residues. V was clipped by 1 base and J by 6 bases, with 6 bases between them. Germline assignment: CDR1 SGHTA and CDR2 FQGTGA. CDR3 DNA sequence: TGTGCCAGCAGCTTAATGGGGCCCGGGGAGCTGTTTTTT. Protein product: CASSLMGPGELFF.

This clone occurred a few times. The gene calls are TRBV6-1 and TRBJ2-5; D might be TRBD1 (6 bases). CDR3 length: 15 residues. V was clipped by 1 base and J by 1 base, with 10 bases between them. CDR1 is MNHNS, CDR2 SASEGT, per germline. The CDR3 here is CASSEVGTLQETQYF. The DNA of the CDR3 is TGTGCCAGCAGTGAAGTAGGGACACTCCAAGAGACCCAGTACTTC.

V gene TRBV10-3 combines with J gene TRBJ2-7; TRBD1 matches 10 bases. V lost 6 bases to trimming and J lost 0 bases; unmatched junction nucleotides: 5. The V gene's germline CDR1 is ENHRY and CDR2 SYGVKD. This CDR3 is 15 amino acids long. In DNA form, the CDR3 reads TGTGCCATCAGACCCGGGACAGGGGTCTCCTACGAGCAGTACTTC. It translates to CAIRPGTGVSYEQYF.